The 19 T cell receptor beta chains below come from one sample, sequenced in a study of identical twins. Each CDR3 protein gets one entry after TCRdb re-called the 5' RACE reads with MiXCR. The sample records approximately 620,000 distinct CDR3 sequences, over 8.5% being singletons. This sample was shared with a second study, whose subject was yellow fever vaccine responses in identical twins.

What was sequenced was PBMCs. The receptors were sampled from a woman under 30 in good health.

This clonotype was recorded at least ten times. The rearrangement joins TRBV4-2 to TRBJ2-7; 7 nucleotides match TRBD2. This CDR3 has 17 amino acids. Germline V gene lookup returns CDR1 LGHNA and CDR2 YNFKEQ. The V segment lost 0 bases and the J segment 0 bases; nucleotides outside the gene matches: 8. CDR3 loop: CASSQEGTGGLSYEQYF. CDR3 DNA sequence: TGTGCCAGCAGCCAAGAAGGAACGGGGGGTCTCTCCTACGAGCAGTACTTC.

This clonotype was observed many times. The chain recombines TRBV5-1 with TRBJ2-1; TRBD2 aligns across 11 bases. The V gene's germline CDR1 is SGHRS and CDR2 YFSETQ. The CDR3 sequence is 17 residues long. Trimming removed 0 bases from V and 5 bases from J; junction bases left unmatched: 7. Here the CDR3 DNA reads TGCGCCAGCAGCTTGGGGTTAGCGGGGGGGCTCGACAATGAGCAGTTCTTC. Its translation is CASSLGLAGGLDNEQFF.

This clonotype was observed a handful of times. The chain is built from TRBV6-5 and TRBJ2-4, with D possibly matching TRBD1 (6 bases). Germline CDR1 and CDR2: MNHEY and SVGAGI. Trimming removed 2 bases at V and 8 bases at J, with 16 bases between. The CDR3 is 15 amino acids. The DNA of the CDR3 is TGTGCCAGCAGTTACCCGGATTCAGGGGCGGACATTCAGTACTTC. This gives the protein CASSYPDSGADIQYF.

This chain uses TRBV28 with TRBJ2-7; 7 nucleotides align to TRBD2. The trim removed 6 bases at V and 1 base at J, leaving 12 bases unmatched. The CDR3 contains 16 residues. Germline-derived CDR1 and CDR2 are MDHEN and SYDVKM. DNA of the CDR3: TGTGCCAGCAGCAGAATTCGCGGGGGTATATCCTACGAGCAGTACTTC. Protein product: CASSRIRGGISYEQYF.

The sample holds many counts of this clonotype. V usage is TRBV6-2 or TRBV6-3 and J usage is TRBJ2-1; 9 bases align to TRBD1. The germline gives CDR1 MNHEY, CDR2 SVGEGT. The CDR3 consists of 15 residues. Trimming removed 6 bases from V and 3 bases from J; junction bases left unmatched: 6. The CDR3 spells CASSHPDRGYNEQFF. CDR3 coding DNA: TGTGCCAGCAGCCACCCGGACAGGGGCTACAATGAGCAGTTCTTC.

This clonotype was seen ten or more times. The V gene is TRBV7-3, the J gene TRBJ2-7, with 11 positions matching TRBD2. The CDR3 consists of 16 residues. Per germline, CDR1 SGHTA and CDR2 FQGTGA. V gave up 5 bases and J gave up 3 bases; unmatched junction bases: 9. The CDR3 region has the DNA TGTGCCAGCAGCCGGAGACTAGCGGGGAATCTCTACGAGCAGTACTTC. Translated: CASSRRLAGNLYEQYF.

This clonotype was observed a few times. The genes are TRBV12-3 or TRBV12-4 and TRBJ2-3; 11 bases align to TRBD2. This CDR3 is 18 amino acids long. After removal of 5 bases from V and 3 bases from J, the junction contained 13 bases not matched to a gene. This CDR3 is CASSPPVGSGRGTDTQYF. The CDR3 nucleotides are TGTGCCAGCAGTCCCCCGGTGGGTAGCGGGAGGGGTACAGATACGCAGTATTTT.

Many counts were recorded for this clonotype. The gene calls are TRBV20-1 and TRBJ2-1; 7 bases agree with TRBD1. J lost 2 bases, V lost 4 bases, and 5 bases had no gene match. CDR1 and CDR2 (germline): DFQATT, SNEGSKA (reference sequence). There are 14 residues in the CDR3. This CDR3 is CSATWTGAYNEQFF. The CDR3 DNA follows: TGCAGTGCTACCTGGACAGGTGCCTACAATGAGCAGTTCTTC.

This clonotype has a count of ten or more. DNA for the CDR3: TGCAGTGCTAGAGCCCTGGGACTAGCGGGGGGTAGGACCGGGGAGCTGTTTTTT. Protein product: CSARALGLAGGRTGELFF. The V and J genes are TRBV20-1 and TRBJ2-2, with 15 bases lining up with TRBD2. Trimming cost V 1 base and J 5 bases; bases outside gene matches: 8. Germline CDR1 DFQATT, CDR2 SNEGSKA (reference sequence). This CDR3 comprises 18 residues.

Turning to this clonotype: This clone may be a read error of a much larger clone one base away. The chain employs TRBV20-1 and TRBJ2-7; the match to TRBD1 covers 8 bases. Germline-derived CDR1 and CDR2 are DFQATT and SNEGSKA (reference sequence). CDR3 length equals 15 residues. Here the CDR3 DNA reads TGCATTGCTAGAGCTCCCAGGGGGCCCTCCTACGAGCAGTACTTC. Translated, it gives CIARAPRGPSYEQYF.

The rearrangement joins TRBV27 to TRBJ1-5; 7 positions match TRBD1. The germline V gene encodes CDR1 MNHEY and CDR2 SMNVEV (reference sequence). There are 15 residues in the CDR3. The trim removed 4 bases at V and 7 bases at J, leaving 10 bases unmatched. CDR3 loop: CASSSDRSMGQPQHF. In DNA form, the CDR3 reads TGTGCCAGCAGTTCGGACAGGAGTATGGGACAGCCCCAGCATTTT.

The V call is TRBV11-2, the J call TRBJ2-3, with a possible D match to TRBD2 (5 bases). This CDR3 has 14 residues. Germline loops: CDR1 SGHAT, CDR2 FQNNGV. Deletions cut 1 base from V and 5 bases from J, with 10 bases between. CDR3 DNA: TGTGCCAGCAGCTTAGTTCGGGGTCGAGATACGCAGTATTTT. Its translation is CASSLVRGRDTQYF.

This clonotype was seen more than once but under ten times. This chain links TRBV28 with TRBJ2-1; 9 bases line up with TRBD1. With 3 bases clipped from V and 8 bases from J, the junction kept 8 bases outside the gene matches. The CDR3 is 15 amino acids. Germline CDR1 MDHEN, CDR2 SYDVKM. The CDR3 here is CASSFLTGGRDEQFF. The DNA of the CDR3 is TGTGCCAGCAGTTTCCTGACAGGGGGTCGAGATGAGCAGTTCTTC.

This clonotype occurred a few times. The V gene is TRBV7-8, the J gene TRBJ1-3; D call uncertain. The CDR3 contains 15 residues. V was cut by 4 bases and J by 0 bases, with 10 bases left in between. Per the germline V gene, CDR1 is SGHVS and CDR2 is FQNEAQ. This CDR3 reads CASSWQPLSGNTIYF. The CDR3 DNA reads as TGTGCCAGCAGCTGGCAGCCTCTCTCTGGAAACACCATATATTTT.

This clonotype showed up many times. The chain has TRBV3-1 and TRBJ2-3; 13 bases are a match to TRBD2. The CDR3 is 16 amino acids. Unmatched junction bases numbered 2, after V lost 4 bases and J lost 1 base. Looked up from germline, CDR1 is LGHDT and CDR2 is YNNKEL (reference sequence). CDR3 sequence: CASSRTSGGRTDTQYF. The CDR3 coding sequence is TGTGCCAGCAGCCGGACTAGCGGGGGCCGCACAGATACGCAGTATTTT.

This clonotype was counted only a few times. The chain uses TRBV7-2 and TRBJ2-7; a possible D gene is TRBD1 (6 bases). The germline CDR1 and CDR2 sequences are SGHTA and FQGNSA. Trimming removed 5 bases at V and 0 bases at J, with 17 bases between. The CDR3 extends over 16 amino acids. The CDR3 here is CASSMPFDRPSYEQYF. In nucleotides, the CDR3 is TGTGCCAGCAGCATGCCGTTTGACAGGCCCTCCTACGAGCAGTACTTC.

This clonotype was seen ten or more times. The rearrangement joins TRBV4-2 to TRBJ2-2; D might be TRBD1 (5 bases). Per the germline V gene, CDR1 is LGHNA and CDR2 is YNFKEQ. V shed 7 bases and J shed 0 bases, with 12 bases lying between them. This CDR3 region has 15 residues. CDR3 in DNA: TGTGCCAGCACGCTTCAGGGATCGAACACCGGGGAGCTGTTTTTT. It yields the protein CASTLQGSNTGELFF.

This clonotype was detected many times. The chain is built from TRBV5-1 and TRBJ2-1; D unclear. This CDR3 spans 13 amino acids. CDR1 is SGHRS, CDR2 YFSETQ, per germline. V lost 3 bases to trimming and J lost 4 bases, with 8 bases between them. CDR3 DNA: TGCGCCAGCAGCTCGGACGGATACAATGAGCAGTTCTTC. This codes for CASSSDGYNEQFF.

This clonotype was seen at least ten times. The J gene is TRBJ2-4, the V gene TRBV6-2 or TRBV6-3; maybe TRBD2 (5 bases). Deletions cut 10 bases from V and 10 bases from J, with 20 bases between. This CDR3 is built from 13 residues. In germline, CDR1 is MNHEY, CDR2 SVGEGT. In nucleotides, the CDR3 is TGTGCCACCCAGAGGGAATTCTACGATATTCAGTACTTC. It codes for CATQREFYDIQYF.